The source of this T cell receptor (beta chain) is a study of metastatic and nonmetastatic thyroid tumors. There were no patients who had received any treatment before thyroid surgery. This clone appeared many times. Its antigen is unidentified. TCRdb re-called the PCR reads through MiXCR. This table holds 12,000 to 15,000 clones, about 28% found once. CDR3 length: 15 amino acids. V lost 7 bases and J 2 bases, leaving 15 bases between the germline ends. Germline CDR1 KGHDR, CDR2 SFDVKD. General study findings and limits: Reportedly, malignant thyroid tumors had significantly higher TCR beta diversity than benign nodules, in blood and tumor.

Sequencing was done on a sample of blood. The V gene is TRBV24-1, the J gene TRBJ2-3, with D perhaps being TRBD1 or TRBD2 (6 bases each). This sequence was found in a female donor with papillary thyroid cancer or a benign thyroid nodule (not recorded which). Some clones in this sample may be carry-over from other donors' samples. CDR3 sequence reads: CATRGVGGDTDTQYF. For the CDR3, the DNA is TGTGCCACCAGGGGAGTGGGGGGCGACACAGATACGCAGTATTTT.